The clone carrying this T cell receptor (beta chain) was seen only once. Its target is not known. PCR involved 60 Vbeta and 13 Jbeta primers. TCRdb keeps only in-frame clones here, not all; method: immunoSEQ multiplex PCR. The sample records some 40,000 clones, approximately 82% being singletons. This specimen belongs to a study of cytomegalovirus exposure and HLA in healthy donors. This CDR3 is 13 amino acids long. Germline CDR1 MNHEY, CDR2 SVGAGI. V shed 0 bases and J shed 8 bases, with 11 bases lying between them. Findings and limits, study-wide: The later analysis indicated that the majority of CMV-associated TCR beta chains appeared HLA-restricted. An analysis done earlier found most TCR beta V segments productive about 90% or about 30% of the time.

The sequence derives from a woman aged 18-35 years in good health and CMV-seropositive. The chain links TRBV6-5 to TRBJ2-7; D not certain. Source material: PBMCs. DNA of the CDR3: TGTGCCAGCAGTTACTCTGCCCGGTCCAAGCAGTACTTC. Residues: CASSYSARSKQYF.